This TCR beta chain was found in a study of blood T cells in healthy people across ages (dated by TCRdb to 2014 to 2015). In the study overall: In model experiments, template switching captured roughly one uniquely barcoded TCR beta cDNA molecule for every two T cells. The study analyzed two additional independent replicas of 1 million unique cDNA reads from the same blood draw for two donors, one aged 18 to 30 and one aged 80 or older. The donors were divided into four age groups: young (average approximately 16 years), middle-aged (around 37), aged (around 67) and long-lived (82). To avoid experimental bias, donors of different ages were randomly spread across the sequencing lanes. Using deep sequencing normalized with unique cDNA molecular identifiers, the study measured how TCR beta repertoire diversity changes with age. The paper as a whole reports these results and caveats: Estimates of total diversity from one million sequenced T cells were regarded as lower bounds and underestimates. Because donor CMV infection status was unknown, age-related changes in expanded clonotypes were potentially confounded. Compared with the aged group, the long-lived group had more naive CD4+ T cells, fewer expanded clones and increased TCR diversity, suggesting age selection. Observed TCR beta diversity per million T cells fell roughly linearly with age, and a significant reduction was already apparent by age about 36. Because profiling used bulk unsorted PBMCs, naive and antigen-experienced compartments could not be compared conclusively. Observed TCR beta diversity correlated strongly with the percentage of naive T cells measured by flow cytometry.

The germline V gene supplies CDR1 LGHNA and CDR2 YSLEER. The junction carries 12 bases between V and J, which are trimmed by 0 bases and 7 bases respectively. The CDR3 covers 14 residues, taking in both the cysteine and the phenylalanine. Just the 42-base CDR3 DNA is kept, in frame starting at base 1. Preparation of the library involved 5' RACE. Sequencing relied on an Illumina HiSeq 2500. The second PCR ran for roughly 7 to 12 cycles and used a J-beta primer mix along with a sample-barcoded 5' primer. Each TCR beta cDNA molecule received a unique molecular identifier from a template-switch 5' adaptor carrying 12 random nucleotides. Each sample yielded at least 3 million CDR3-containing paired-end reads. First-strand cDNA synthesis was performed from all RNA using the Mint cDNA synthesis kit, with priming by a TRBC-specific oligonucleotide. After uracil-DNA glycosylase treatment, a first 18-cycle PCR used universal primers M1SS and BC2_uni_R on all cDNA. From the authors' description of their analysis: Each sample was normalized by randomly selecting 1 million high-quality reads, each carrying a distinct molecular identifier. Instead of being binned into consensus sequences, reads that shared molecular identifiers were thrown out. MiTCR, with a Q25 quality threshold and the strictest error-elimination algorithm, was used for CDR3 identification, clonotype clustering and error correction. A nonparametric unseen species model with Euler transformation was used to estimate lower-bound total TCR beta diversity. Using fastp trimming at Q25 and MiXCR clonotype assembly, TCRdb reanalyzed the public sequencing data and kept in-frame beta chains. Rows are combined by CDR3 protein, so each entry shows the most common genes and DNA. TCRdb assigned the V and J calls; the authors' analysis was not used. For this sample there are about 730,000 distinct CDR3 sequences; roughly 47% appear just once. The top ten clones comprise 20% to 25% of the sample.

The approximately 41 donors, aged about 6 to 95 years, were systemically healthy Caucasian individuals from Russia. Each donor gave approximately 10 milliliters of peripheral blood, collected into EDTA-treated Vacutainer tubes. Ficoll-Paque density-gradient centrifugation was used to isolate PBMCs, with at least 6.5 million per sample. Trizol reagent was used to extract total RNA from PBMCs, with at least 5.5 micrograms per sample. The percentages of naive CD45RAhigh/CD27high T cells were determined by flow cytometry on a PBMC aliquot from every donor. About this clonotype: The clone's antigen remains unknown. Base-call qualities are not available, and no considerably larger clone is one nucleotide away.

This clonotype was obtained from a woman aged 55-70 years in good health. This sequence uses TRBV4-3 and TRBJ1-2, with TRBD1 as a weak D call on 5 bases. Sequencing was carried out using blood. The bases are TGCGCCAGCAGCCAAGATCAGGGTCAAAGTGGCTACACCTTC. It specifies CASSQDQGQSGYTF.